This T cell receptor (beta chain) was recovered during a study of cytomegalovirus exposure and HLA in healthy donors. For the study at large: Out of about 360 genotyped donors, about 80% belonged to the Caucasian-associated ancestry cluster. General study results and limits: TCR beta V segments were, for the most part, productive about 90% or about 30% of the time in an earlier analysis. Later analysis showed TCR association rates varying by HLA locus, highest for DRB1 and lowest for HLA-C.

At sampling all donors were nominally healthy, likely with unrecorded immune exposures. A remark on this clone: Its target is not known.

Amplification used 60 Vbeta primers and 13 Jbeta primers. The data were produced by immunoSEQ multiplex PCR, yet TCRdb's version contains in-frame clones alone and is incomplete. The sample lists about 230,000 clones; approximately 85% were seen once. The TCR originated in a girl aged 2-10 years in good health and CMV-seronegative. Sequencing input: PBMCs.

CDR3 sequence: CASSETSGSPYYEQYF. CDR3 nucleotide sequence: TGTGCCAGCAGCGAAACTAGCGGGTCCCCTTACTACGAGCAGTACTTC. The chain carries TRBV9 and TRBJ2-7; 9 positions agree with TRBD2. Trimming took 3 bases from V and 3 from J; bases not matched to a gene: 10. CDR1 SGDLS and CDR2 YYNGEE come from the germline V gene. The CDR3 is 16 amino acids.